Presented here are 29 T cell receptor beta chains from one specimen sequenced in a study of beta chain features in type 1 diabetes. Expressed TCRB transcripts got sequenced, as all isolated RNA was reverse transcribed. Profiling relied on immunoSEQ multiplex PCR, and the TCRdb table lists in-frame clones only, not all of them. The data show a few hundred thousand clones, roughly 30% seen once. The material sequenced was naive CD4+ T cells from blood. These receptors all come from a man younger than 35 in good health.

This clone was observed a handful of times. V gene TRBV5-4 combines with J gene TRBJ2-3; TRBD2 is a possible D gene (7 bases). Trimming took off 9 bases at V and 3 bases at J, with 17 bases between the two ends. CDR1 SGHNT and CDR2 YYREEE come from the germline V gene (reference sequence). The CDR3 consists of 14 residues. The CDR3 DNA is TGTGCCACCCGTCGCGGGGGCGTTACAGATACGCAGTATTTT. It is translated as CATRRGGVTDTQYF.

The chain links TRBV30 to TRBJ2-4; tentatively, D is TRBD1 (7 bases). Germline CDR1 reads GTSNPN; CDR2 reads SVGIG (reference sequence). The CDR3 runs to 14 residues. Trimming cost V 3 bases and J 6 bases, with 15 bases left between them. Here the CDR3 DNA reads TGTGCCTGGAGCACAGGGGCAGCGGGAAACATTCAGTACTTC. Encoded protein: CAWSTGAAGNIQYF.

The table lists this clone with a few counts. The same CDR3 can be traced to other DNA sequences in this sample. V and J are TRBV9 and TRBJ2-3; no definite D call. CDR3 size: 13 residues. Germline V gene sequence: CDR1 SGDLS, CDR2 YYNGEE. The V end lost 0 bases, the J end lost 4 bases, and 6 bases lay between the germline ends. For the CDR3, the DNA is TGTGCCAGCAGCGTAGCTCCTCCAGATACGCAGTATTTT. Its protein is CASSVAPPDTQYF.

This clone was seen a few times. The chain links TRBV25-1 to TRBJ2-7, with D hard to call. Germline assignment: CDR1 MGHDK and CDR2 SYGVNS. The ends were cut back, 6 bases at V and 0 bases at J, with 12 bases in the middle. CDR3 length equals 14 residues. CDR3 nucleotide sequence: TGTGCCAGCAGGAGAGTGGGCAGCTCCTACGAGCAGTACTTC. Translation gives CASRRVGSSYEQYF.

In DNA form, the CDR3 reads TGCAGTGCTAAGGGAGATACGCAGTATTTT. It yields the protein CSAKGDTQYF. J is TRBJ2-3 and V is TRBV20-1, with D unclear. Trimming took off 4 bases at V and 5 bases at J, with 4 bases between the two ends. Germline V gene sequence: CDR1 DFQATT, CDR2 SNEGSKA (reference sequence). The CDR3 contains 10 residues.

The chain is built from TRBV2 and TRBJ2-7; D call uncertain. V gave up 6 bases and J gave up 2 bases, with 8 bases separating them. The CDR3 runs 12 residues. CDR1 is SNHLY, CDR2 FYNNEI, per germline. The CDR3 loop is CASRGIPYEQYF. In nucleotides, the CDR3 is TGTGCCAGCAGGGGGATTCCCTACGAGCAGTACTTC.

V and J are TRBV15 and TRBJ2-1, with 12 bases that match TRBD1. Germline-derived CDR1 and CDR2 are LNHNV and YYDKDF (reference sequence). The J segment lost 6 bases and the V segment lost 3 bases, leaving 6 bases of the junction unmatched. The CDR3 runs to 16 residues. DNA of the CDR3: TGTGCCACCAGCAGGGGGACAGGGGGCGCCTCCAATGAGCAGTTCTTC. Encoded protein: CATSRGTGGASNEQFF. Drawing the rest from reference TRBV15 and TRBJ2-1, the complete variable domain is DAMVIQNPRYQVTQFGKPVTLSCSQTLNHNVMYWYQQKSSQAPKLLFHYYDKDFNNEADTPDNFQSRRPNTSFCFLDIRSPGLGDTAMYLCATSRGTGGASNEQFFGPGTRLTVL.

The V gene is TRBV4-1, the J gene TRBJ1-5; possible D gene TRBD1, 5 bases. The CDR3 sequence is 14 residues long. Germline CDR1 MGHRA, CDR2 YSYEKL. Trimming cost V 1 base and J 3 bases, with 7 bases left between them. CDR3 sequence: CASSQVGANQPQHF. In DNA, the CDR3 is TGCGCCAGCAGCCAAGTAGGGGCCAATCAGCCCCAGCATTTT.

A few counts support this clone. The rearrangement joins TRBV18 to TRBJ2-1, with a tentative D call TRBD2 (5 bases). Germline V CDR1 and CDR2: KGHSH, LQKENI. Trimming removed 5 bases from V and 3 bases from J, with 14 bases in between. CDR3 size: 15 residues. DNA of the CDR3: TGTGCCAGCTCAAACGGACTTGACTACTACAATGAGCAGTTCTTC. Translation: CASSNGLDYYNEQFF.

This sequence joins TRBV28 and TRBJ2-1, with 7 nucleotides matching TRBD2. The ends lost 8 bases at V and 5 bases at J; junction bases unmatched: 3. This CDR3 is built from 12 residues. Germline V gene lookup returns CDR1 MDHEN and CDR2 SYDVKM. The CDR3 spells CASWRENNEQFF. The DNA for the CDR3 is TGTGCCAGCTGGCGGGAGAACAATGAGCAGTTCTTC.

This chain links TRBV29-1 with TRBJ2-2; 10 positions match TRBD2. Germline V gene sequence: CDR1 SQVTM, CDR2 ANQGSEA. The CDR3 length is 15 residues. The V segment lost 1 base and the J segment 1 base; nucleotides outside the gene matches: 0. CDR3 sequence reads: CSVEGTSGNTGELFF. Here the CDR3 DNA reads TGCAGCGTTGAAGGGACTAGCGGGAACACCGGGGAGCTGTTTTTT.

This clone appeared a few times. The same CDR3 can be traced to other DNA sequences in this sample. The genes are TRBV30 and TRBJ2-7; D is unclear. Trimming shortened V by 0 bases and J by 4 bases, and 7 bases separated the two germline ends. The V gene's germline CDR1 is GTSNPN and CDR2 SVGIG (reference sequence). This CDR3 has 12 residues. The CDR3 region is CAWSVNSYEQYF. The CDR3 DNA reads TGTGCCTGGAGTGTGAATTCTTACGAGCAGTACTTC.

In this sample, this clone turned up a few times. The chain is built from TRBV15 and TRBJ2-3; 8 bases agree with TRBD2. The CDR3 loop spans 15 amino acids. Germline V gene lookup returns CDR1 LNHNV and CDR2 YYDKDF (reference sequence). After removal of 3 bases from V and 0 bases from J, the junction contained 2 bases not matched to a gene. This chain's CDR3 is CATSRTGGSTDTQYF. In DNA form, the CDR3 reads TGTGCCACCAGCAGGACGGGGGGGAGCACAGATACGCAGTATTTT.

This clone was observed a handful of times. This sequence joins TRBV25-1 and TRBJ2-3, with 9 bases that match TRBD1. Per the germline V gene, CDR1 is MGHDK and CDR2 is SYGVNS. The CDR3 runs 13 residues. With V trimmed by 6 bases and J by 6 bases, 4 bases remained unmatched. The DNA for the CDR3 is TGTGCCAGCAGGACAGGGGGAAGGGATACGCAGTATTTT. It is translated as CASRTGGRDTQYF.

This clone turned up a few times. V is TRBV10-3 and J is TRBJ2-2; TRBD2 is a possible D gene (6 bases). V was clipped by 6 bases and J by 0 bases, with 11 bases between them. The CDR3 has 15 residues. Germline values: CDR1 ENHRY, CDR2 SYGVKD. CDR3 nucleotide sequence: TGTGCCATCAGAGAACTAGCAGCGAACACCGGGGAGCTGTTTTTT. It encodes CAIRELAANTGELFF.

Only a few counts were recorded for this clone. The chain recombines TRBV29-1 with TRBJ2-3, with no clear D. The germline V and J ends were trimmed by 3 bases and 5 bases, with 15 bases remaining between them. The germline V gene has CDR1 SQVTM and CDR2 ANQGSEA. The CDR3 is 14 amino acids. CDR3 residues: CSVDALSSIDTQYF. The CDR3, as DNA: TGCAGCGTTGATGCGTTGTCCTCGATAGATACGCAGTATTTT.

The chain combines TRBV29-1 with TRBJ1-1; 8 bases match TRBD1. The junction had 8 bases not matched to a gene; V was cut back by 4 bases and J by 4 bases. The CDR3 extends over 14 amino acids. Germline V gene lookup returns CDR1 SQVTM and CDR2 ANQGSEA. Written as DNA, the CDR3 is TGCAGCGTTGGCAGAAGACAGGGGAGCACTGAAGCTTTCTTT. Translating it yields CSVGRRQGSTEAFF.

This clone was observed a few times. Different DNA sequences within this sample yield the same CDR3. V usage is TRBV7-9 and J usage is TRBJ1-2; D not resolved. Germline values: CDR1 SEHNR, CDR2 FQNEAQ (reference sequence). CDR3 length: 12 amino acids. The germline V and J ends were trimmed by 1 base and 5 bases, with 5 bases remaining between them. The CDR3 bases are TGTGCCAGCAGCTTAGAAGGGTATGGCTACACCTTC. It encodes CASSLEGYGYTF.

The genes are TRBV28 and TRBJ2-7, with TRBD1 identical over 8 bases. V lost 1 base and J lost 0; bases outside the gene matches: 8. The germline CDR1 and CDR2 sequences are MDHEN and SYDVKM. CDR3 length: 17 residues. CDR3 loop: CASSLSPGQARSYEQYF. Here the CDR3 DNA reads TGTGCCAGCAGTTTATCCCCGGGACAGGCGCGCTCCTACGAGCAGTACTTC.

The rearrangement links TRBV4-1 to TRBJ2-7, with D tentatively TRBD2 (5 bases). The CDR3 runs to 14 residues. V dropped 1 base and J dropped 6 bases, with 13 bases sitting between them. Germline loops: CDR1 MGHRA, CDR2 YSYEKL. The CDR3 protein is CASSQAPGLREQYF. The DNA of the CDR3 is TGCGCCAGCAGCCAAGCCCCGGGGTTACGCGAGCAGTACTTC.

The chain links TRBV9 to TRBJ2-1, with D possibly being TRBD1 (5 bases). CDR3 length: 15 residues. Looked up from germline, CDR1 is SGDLS and CDR2 is YYNGEE. Trimming stripped 6 bases from V and 2 bases from J, with 15 bases between. The CDR3 here is CASNTGSSAYNEQFF. As DNA, the CDR3 is TGTGCCAGCAACACAGGCTCCAGTGCCTACAATGAGCAGTTCTTC.

V and J are TRBV5-4 and TRBJ2-1; D unclear. The V gene's germline CDR1 is SGHNT and CDR2 YYREEE (reference sequence). V shed 3 bases and J shed 0 bases, with 10 bases lying between them. The CDR3 is made up of 15 amino acids. DNA for the CDR3: TGTGCCAGCAGCTCCCCCGCGAGCTCCTACAATGAGCAGTTCTTC. As protein: CASSSPASSYNEQFF.

The rearrangement uses TRBV2 and TRBJ1-4, with no clear D. The V gene lost 6 bases and the J gene lost 12 bases, with 11 bases spanning the gap. Germline V gives CDR1 SNHLY, CDR2 FYNNEI. The length of the CDR3 is 11 residues. Here the CDR3 reads CASSLYEELFF. The CDR3 nucleotides are TGTGCCAGCAGCCTCTATGAGGAACTGTTTTTT.

This clone was picked up a small number of times. The chain joins TRBV9 to TRBJ2-1; perhaps D is TRBD1 or TRBD2 (5 bases each). The CDR3 totals 15 residues. Germline CDR1 SGDLS, CDR2 YYNGEE. Trimming left V 4 bases short and J 8 bases short, with 19 bases between. CDR3 nucleotide sequence: TGTGCCAGCAGCCGACCGGGACGGTGGATGGATGAGCAGTTCTTC. As protein: CASSRPGRWMDEQFF.

The rearrangement uses TRBV5-1 and TRBJ2-1; weak D call: TRBD1 (6 bases). Germline lookup yields CDR1 SGHRS and CDR2 YFSETQ. Deletions cut 4 bases from V and 9 bases from J, with 17 bases between. The CDR3 extends over 14 amino acids. DNA of the CDR3: TGCGCCAGCAGCCTCTTACAGGGCGGCCCTGAGCAGTTCTTC. This encodes CASSLLQGGPEQFF.

This chain joins TRBV29-1 and TRBJ2-3; D is perhaps TRBD1 (6 bases). This CDR3 region has 14 residues. Trimming took off 5 bases at V and 0 bases at J, with 12 bases between the two ends. Germline lookup yields CDR1 SQVTM and CDR2 ANQGSEA. The CDR3 loop is CSVLTGLSTDTQYF. CDR3 DNA sequence: TGCAGCGTTTTAACAGGGCTTAGCACAGATACGCAGTATTTT.

The chain has TRBV5-4 and TRBJ2-5, with 8 bases fitting TRBD1. V gave up 0 bases and J gave up 5 bases; unmatched junction bases: 12. This CDR3 region has 17 residues. Germline-derived CDR1 and CDR2 are SGHNT and YYREEE (reference sequence). DNA of the CDR3: TGTGCCAGCAGCTTGGGGAGCGACAGGGGACGGTCGGAGACCCAGTACTTC. Protein sequence: CASSLGSDRGRSETQYF.

This clone was counted a few times. This chain connects TRBV11-2 to TRBJ2-5; the D gene is possibly TRBD1 (6 bases). The CDR3 has 15 residues. Germline V gene data show CDR1 as SGHAT and CDR2 as FQNNGV. With 5 bases removed from V and 2 bases from J, the gap between germline ends came to 15 bases. The CDR3 reads CASSPRRTVQETQYF. The DNA for the CDR3 is TGTGCCAGCAGCCCAAGAAGGACAGTTCAAGAGACCCAGTACTTC.

The sample holds a few counts of this clone. The rearrangement uses TRBV7-2 and TRBJ2-3; D uncertain. Germline assignment: CDR1 SGHTA and CDR2 FQGNSA. This CDR3 comprises 14 residues. V lost 5 bases and J lost 6, with 15 bases in between. In DNA form, the CDR3 reads TGTGCCAGCAGCCCCCCCGCTAGTAGGGATACGCAGTATTTT. Its protein is CASSPPASRDTQYF.